In its sample, the clone carrying this T cell receptor beta chain was seen many times. What it binds is not known. This specimen belongs to a study of molecular identifiers for immune sequencing clone quantification. Study overall: In replicates, RNA from approximately 20,000 or 100,000 naive CD8 cells was divided five ways and four parts were sequenced.

Germline CDR1 reads SGHVS; CDR2 reads FQNEAQ. V was pared by 4 bases and J by 8 bases, with 15 bases of the junction left unmatched. The CDR3 sequence is 17 residues long. Notes on the study in general: Spiked Jurkat TCR RNA equivalent to one cell reportedly surfaced among about a million naive cells.

TCRdb reanalysed the PCR reads using MiXCR and keeps one entry per CDR3 protein. This table has approximately 40,000 distinct CDR3 sequences, approximately 18% appearing once. This TCR derives from a human donor in good health. Some libraries in this study had Jurkat cell RNA spiked in. The rearrangement uses TRBV7-8 and TRBJ2-1; 9 nucleotides line up with TRBD2. Material: naive CD8+ T cells from blood, with Jurkat cell RNA spiked in. As for subset: FACS-sorted CD8+CD4-CCR7+CD45RA+ naive T cells. As DNA, the CDR3 is TGTGCCAGCAGCTCCCCAGCGGGCGGGAGGGCCGGGGATGAGCAGTTCTTC. The encoded protein is CASSSPAGGRAGDEQFF.